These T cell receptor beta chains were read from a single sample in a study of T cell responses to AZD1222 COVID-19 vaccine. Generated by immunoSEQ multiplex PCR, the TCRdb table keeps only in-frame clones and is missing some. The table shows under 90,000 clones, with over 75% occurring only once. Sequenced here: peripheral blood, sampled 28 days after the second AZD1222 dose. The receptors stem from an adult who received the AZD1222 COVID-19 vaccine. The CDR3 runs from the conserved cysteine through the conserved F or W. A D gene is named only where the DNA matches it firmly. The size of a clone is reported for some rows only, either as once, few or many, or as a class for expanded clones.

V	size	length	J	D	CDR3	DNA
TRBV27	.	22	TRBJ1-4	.	CASSLREPGPRHRVRHNEKLFF	TGTGCCAGCAGTTTACGGGAACCCGGGCCCCGGCACAGAGTGAGACATAATGAAAAACTGTTTTTT
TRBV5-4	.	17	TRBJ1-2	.	CASRDTGNATGVYGYTF	TGTGCCAGCAGGGATACAGGGAATGCTACCGGTGTCTATGGCTACACCTTC
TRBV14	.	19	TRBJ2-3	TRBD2	CASSQGTSGWDPSTDTQYF	TGTGCCAGCAGCCAAGGGACTAGCGGTTGGGATCCTAGCACAGATACGCAGTATTTT
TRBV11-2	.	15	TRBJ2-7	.	CASSLYGVDSYEQYF	TGTGCCAGCAGCTTATATGGGGTAGACTCCTACGAGCAGTACTTC
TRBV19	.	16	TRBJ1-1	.	CASSVLTTLQNTEAFF	TGTGCCAGTAGTGTGTTAACGACACTACAGAACACTGAAGCTTTCTTT
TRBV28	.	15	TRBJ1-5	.	CASSSPQGTNQPQHF	TGTGCCAGCAGTTCCCCCCAGGGGACGAATCAGCCCCAGCATTTT
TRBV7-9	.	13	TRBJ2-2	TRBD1	CATGTGTTGELFF	TGTGCCACAGGGACAGGGACAACCGGGGAGCTGTTTTTT
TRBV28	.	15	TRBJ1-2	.	CASSLLSTGNYGYTF	TGTGCCAGCAGTTTACTCTCCACAGGGAACTATGGCTACACCTTC
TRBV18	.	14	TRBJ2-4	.	CASSSTVPSTIQYF	TGTGCCAGCTCATCGACAGTACCCTCCACCATTCAGTACTTC
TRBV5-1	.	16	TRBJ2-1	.	CASSLVVPPTTNEQFF	TGCGCCAGCAGCTTGGTAGTTCCCCCAACTACTAATGAGCAGTTCTTC
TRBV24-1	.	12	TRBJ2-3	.	CATSEPGDTQYF	TGTGCCACCAGTGAACCGGGAGATACGCAGTATTTT
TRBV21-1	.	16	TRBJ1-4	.	CASSIKGLRGNEKLFF	TGTGCCAGCAGCATTAAGGGTCTCCGGGGTAATGAAAAACTGTTTTTT
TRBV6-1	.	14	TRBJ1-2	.	CASSEVPRGFGYTF	TGTGCCAGCAGTGAAGTACCCCGGGGGTTTGGCTACACCTTC
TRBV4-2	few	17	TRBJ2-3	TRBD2	CASSLRTSGGGTDTQYF	TGTGCCAGCAGCTTACGGACTAGCGGGGGCGGGACAGATACGCAGTATTTT
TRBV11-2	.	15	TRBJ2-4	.	CASSSIGGALDIQYF	TGTGCCAGCAGCTCGATAGGGGGGGCCTTAGACATTCAGTACTTC
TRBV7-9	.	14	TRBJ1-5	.	CASSRDGINQPQHF	TGTGCCAGCAGCCGAGACGGTATCAATCAGCCCCAGCATTTT
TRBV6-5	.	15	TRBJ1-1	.	CASSNRGGLGTEAFF	TGTGCCAGCAGCAACCGCGGGGGCTTGGGCACTGAAGCTTTCTTT
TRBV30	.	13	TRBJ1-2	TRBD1	CASRDRGTHGYTF	TGTGCCTCCCGGGACAGGGGCACCCATGGCTACACCTTC
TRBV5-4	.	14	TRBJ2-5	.	CASSYPGYQETQYF	TGTGCCAGCAGCTACCCTGGGTACCAAGAGACCCAGTACTTC
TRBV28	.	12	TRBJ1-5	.	CAAERGNQPQHF	TGTGCCGCTGAGCGAGGCAATCAGCCCCAGCATTTT
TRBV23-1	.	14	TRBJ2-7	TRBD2	CASTLGLESYEQYF	TGCGCCAGCACACTTGGACTAGAGTCCTACGAGCAGTACTTC
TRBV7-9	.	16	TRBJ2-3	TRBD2	CASSLAVAGGTDTQYF	TGTGCCAGCAGCTTAGCGGTTGCGGGGGGCACAGATACGCAGTATTTT
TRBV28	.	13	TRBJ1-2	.	CASSFGPNYGYTF	TGTGCCAGCAGTTTCGGGCCTAACTATGGCTACACCTTC
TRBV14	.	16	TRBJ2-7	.	CASSQVWDSPGYEQYF	TGTGCCAGCAGCCAAGTTTGGGACTCCCCGGGATACGAGCAGTACTTC
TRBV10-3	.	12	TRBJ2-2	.	CAIRQNTGELFF	TGTGCCATTCGACAGAACACCGGGGAGCTGTTTTTT
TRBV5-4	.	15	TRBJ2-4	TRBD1	CASSLVRDRGPFQYF	TGTGCCAGCAGCTTGGTGCGGGACAGGGGCCCTTTTCAGTACTTC
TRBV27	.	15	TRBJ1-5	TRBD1	CASSLSTGGGQPQHF	TGTGCCAGCAGTCTTTCGACAGGGGGTGGTCAGCCCCAGCATTTT
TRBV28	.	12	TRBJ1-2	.	CASSLSQGRGTF	TGTGCCAGCAGTTTGAGTCAGGGAAGAGGAACCTTC
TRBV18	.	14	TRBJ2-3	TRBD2	CASSPSGGADTQYF	TGTGCCAGCTCACCATCCGGGGGGGCGGATACGCAGTATTTT
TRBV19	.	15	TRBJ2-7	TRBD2	CASSKGLAPVYEQYF	TGTGCCAGTAGTAAGGGACTAGCGCCTGTCTACGAGCAGTACTTC
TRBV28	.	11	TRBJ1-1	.	CASKGDTEAFF	TGTGCCAGCAAGGGTGACACTGAAGCTTTCTTT
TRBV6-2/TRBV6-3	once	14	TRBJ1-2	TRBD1	CASSSMGQNYGYTF	TGTGCCAGCAGTAGTATGGGACAGAACTATGGCTACACCTTC